Below, 13 T cell receptor beta chains from the same sample are listed, as sequenced in a study of CD8 T cells in Susac syndrome. RNA totalling about 0.45 to 1 ug underwent reverse transcription with random hexamers. TCRdb ran MiXCR on the immunoSEQ multiplex PCR reads and lists one entry per CDR3 protein. Among about 130,000 distinct CDR3 sequences listed, around 94% were seen once. The source material was CD4+ T cells from PBMCs. The receptors shown here come from a human donor with multiple sclerosis.

The gene calls are TRBV7-2 and TRBJ1-2; D might be TRBD1 (6 bases). CDR1 is SGHTA, CDR2 FQGNSA, per germline. Trimming removed 1 base from V and 3 bases from J, with 9 bases in between. The CDR3 extends over 14 amino acids. DNA of the CDR3: TGTGCCAGCAGCTTAGATTCAGGGGACTATGGCTACACCTTC. It specifies CASSLDSGDYGYTF.

The chain joins TRBV11-2 to TRBJ2-3; 9 nucleotides agree with TRBD1. The J segment lost 4 bases and the V segment lost 5 bases, leaving 7 bases of the junction unmatched. CDR1 is SGHAT and CDR2 is FQNNGV in the germline V gene. The CDR3 length is 15 residues. Here the CDR3 DNA reads TGTGCCAGCAGCCGACCCCGGGACAGGGCAGATACGCAGTATTTT. This sequence encodes CASSRPRDRADTQYF. The variable domain in full, with the rest retrieved from reference TRBV11-2 and TRBJ2-3, is EAGVAQSPRYKIIEKRQSVAFWCNPISGHATLYWYQQILGQGPKLLIQFQNNGVVDDSQLPKDRFSAERLKGVDSTLKIQPAKLEDSAVYLCASSRPRDRADTQYFGPGTRLTVL.

The chain has TRBV30 and TRBJ1-1; D not certain. The CDR3 has 11 amino acids. The germline V gene has CDR1 GTSNPN and CDR2 SVGIG (reference sequence). Trimming took off 4 bases at V and 7 bases at J, with 10 bases between the two ends. CDR3 bases: TGTGCCTGGAAAGACGAGAATGAAGCTTTCTTT. Amino acid sequence: CAWKDENEAFF.

V usage is TRBV30 and J usage is TRBJ1-1; D is unresolved. The V end lost 0 bases, the J end lost 4 bases, and 15 bases lay between the germline ends. This CDR3 has 15 residues. Germline V gives CDR1 GTSNPN, CDR2 SVGIG (reference sequence). The CDR3: CAWSVRREMITEAFF. DNA of the CDR3: TGTGCCTGGAGTGTACGGCGGGAGATGATCACTGAAGCTTTCTTT.

This chain links TRBV29-1 with TRBJ2-3; D is unresolved. V was cut by 8 bases and J by 5 bases, with 11 bases left in between. The CDR3 loop spans 11 amino acids. Germline V CDR1 and CDR2: SQVTM, ANQGSEA. The CDR3 DNA reads as TGCAGCATTTATAGAGGAGATACGCAGTATTTT. Residues: CSIYRGDTQYF.

The chain joins TRBV3-1 to TRBJ2-7; 8 nucleotides agree with TRBD2. Germline V gene data show CDR1 as LGHDT and CDR2 as YNNKEL (reference sequence). Trimming at V came to 0 bases and at J to 11 bases, leaving 12 bases not matched to a gene. CDR3 length: 15 amino acids. The CDR3: CASSQDKGLAGIKYF. In nucleotides, the CDR3 is TGTGCCAGCAGCCAAGATAAGGGGCTAGCGGGTATCAAGTACTTC.

This chain joins TRBV18 and TRBJ1-2; 7 positions agree with TRBD1. The CDR3 has 15 residues. The junction had 6 bases not matched to a gene; V was cut back by 1 base and J by 4 bases. Looked up from germline, CDR1 is KGHSH and CDR2 is LQKENI. The CDR3 spells CASSPRGGEGYGYTF. As DNA, the CDR3 is TGTGCCAGCTCACCACGAGGGGGCGAAGGCTATGGCTACACCTTC.

The genes are TRBV5-1 and TRBJ2-7, with 9 bases fitting TRBD1. This CDR3 contains 15 residues. The germline V gene has CDR1 SGHRS and CDR2 YFSETQ. V gave up 4 bases and J gave up 4 bases; unmatched junction bases: 9. The CDR3 protein is CASSPWTGAGYEQYF. The CDR3 DNA follows: TGCGCCAGCAGCCCCTGGACAGGGGCGGGATACGAGCAGTACTTC.

The rearrangement joins TRBV6-1 to TRBJ1-2; the D is unclear. Per the germline V gene, CDR1 is MNHNS and CDR2 is SASEGT. Trimming removed 2 bases from V and 4 bases from J, with 14 bases in between. The CDR3 is 15 residues long. CDR3 sequence (DNA): TGTGCCAGCAGTGAATATGAGGGAAAGGGCTATGGCTACACCTTC. Translated: CASSEYEGKGYGYTF.

J is TRBJ2-4 and V is TRBV5-1, with 12 bases fitting TRBD2. Per germline, CDR1 SGHRS and CDR2 YFSETQ. The CDR3 is 16 residues long. The J segment lost 5 bases and the V segment lost 0 bases, leaving 3 bases of the junction unmatched. CDR3 nucleotide sequence: TGCGCCAGCAGCTTGGGACTAGCGGGAGCTCAAAACATTCAGTACTTC. Encoded protein: CASSLGLAGAQNIQYF.

The chain has TRBV5-1 and TRBJ2-7; perhaps TRBD2 as D (5 bases). This CDR3 region has 13 residues. The germline V gene encodes CDR1 SGHRS and CDR2 YFSETQ. Trimming shortened V by 7 bases and J by 3 bases, and 14 bases separated the two germline ends. In DNA form, the CDR3 reads TGCGCCAGCGGTTACATGGGAGTCTACGAGCAGTACTTC. Protein product: CASGYMGVYEQYF.

The genes are TRBV5-1 and TRBJ2-1, with TRBD2 matching over 10 bases. The CDR3 has 16 residues. Germline values: CDR1 SGHRS, CDR2 YFSETQ. Trimming took 0 bases from V and 7 from J; bases not matched to a gene: 7. CDR3 loop: CASSLGGLAGVNEQFF. The CDR3 DNA sequence: TGCGCCAGCAGCTTGGGAGGTCTAGCGGGAGTTAATGAGCAGTTCTTC.

The chain carries TRBV4-1 and TRBJ1-1; no reliable D call. The V and J ends lost 1 base and 0 bases respectively, with 6 bases between them. CDR3 length: 14 residues. Per germline, CDR1 MGHRA and CDR2 YSYEKL. CDR3 coding DNA: TGCGCCAGCAGCCAAGCGGCCTTGAACACTGAAGCTTTCTTT. Its protein product is CASSQAALNTEAFF.